The entry that follows covers one T cell receptor beta chain sequence. Its antigen is still unknown. The data belong to a study of T cell repertoires in cytomegalovirus infection. About the study: Indicated by public TCR beta signatures were CMV infection and matching HLA type. Regarding the study as a whole: CMV-specific HLA-C-restricted TCR beta clonotypes dominated the ex vivo response. The study identified carriers of CMV plus the relevant HLA from cumulative public TCR beta family frequency.

Germline-derived CDR1 and CDR2 are SGHVS and FNYEAQ. The V segment lost 5 bases and the J segment 4 bases; nucleotides outside the gene matches: 12. This CDR3 contains 16 residues. TCRdb reanalysed the reads using MiXCR and keeps one entry per CDR3 protein. Here the sample spans 650,000 to 900,000 distinct CDR3 sequences, under 35% being singletons. V and J are TRBV7-6 and TRBJ1-1; 8 bases match TRBD1. This receptor was identified in a human donor in good health (CMV status not recorded). Some clones in this sample may be carry-over from other donors' samples. The sample was cultured CD8+ T cells from PBMCs, taken from culture after CMV antigen stimulation. CDR3 coding DNA: TGTGCCAGCAGCCAACAGGGGGGGCGCGTTGGCACTGAAGCTTTCTTT. This sequence encodes CASSQQGGRVGTEAFF.